These T cell receptor beta chains were read from a single sample in a study of T cells in Graves' hyperthyroidism and ophthalmopathy. From the multiplex PCR reads, TCRdb called clonotypes with MiXCR, one entry per CDR3 protein. This sample has around 300,000 distinct CDR3 sequences, with less than 15% found just once. Source material: blood. These receptors came from a woman younger than 45 with Graves' hyperthyroidism that later progressed to Graves' ophthalmopathy. Each CDR3 is given with its conserved first and last residue. The D gene is left open where the match is weak. Clone size appears in some rows only: once, few, many, or a class for an expanded clone.

D gene: .
V gene: TRBV20-1
J gene: TRBJ2-5
clone size: few
CDR3 DNA: TGCAGTGCACCGATAGGCGGTAGAGAGACCCAGTACTTC
CDR3 protein: CSAPIGGRETQYF

D gene: .
V gene: TRBV6-1
J gene: TRBJ1-5
clone size: many
CDR3 DNA: TGTGCCAGCAGCGGGGCAGGACAGCCCCAGCATTTT
CDR3 protein: CASSGAGQPQHF

D gene: TRBD1
V gene: TRBV15
J gene: TRBJ1-4
clone size: many
CDR3 DNA: TGTGCCACCAGCACCCGACAGGGGAATGAAAAACTGTTTTTT
CDR3 protein: CATSTRQGNEKLFF

D gene: .
V gene: TRBV27
J gene: TRBJ1-5
clone size: many
CDR3 DNA: TGTGCCAGCAGGGCACAGGGTGATCCAGGGCCCCAGCATTTT
CDR3 protein: CASRAQGDPGPQHF

D gene: TRBD2
V gene: TRBV5-6
J gene: TRBJ2-1
clone size: .
CDR3 DNA: TGTGCCAGCAGCTTGGGGGGGGGGGGTCATGAGCAGTTCTTC
CDR3 protein: CASSLGGGGHEQFF

D gene: .
V gene: TRBV29-1
J gene: TRBJ2-5
clone size: many
CDR3 DNA: TGCAGCGTACGTACGCGAGGGAAGGGGCCCTACCAAGAGACCCAGTACTTC
CDR3 protein: CSVRTRGKGPYQETQYF

D gene: .
V gene: TRBV11-2
J gene: TRBJ1-2
clone size: many
CDR3 DNA: TGTGCCAGCAGCTTAGTTGGGAGGGGCGCTGGCGGCTACACCTTC
CDR3 protein: CASSLVGRGAGGYTF

D gene: .
V gene: TRBV20-1
J gene: TRBJ2-3
clone size: few
CDR3 DNA: TGCAGTGCTAGGGGTCCCGCAGATACGCAGTATTTT
CDR3 protein: CSARGPADTQYF

D gene: TRBD1
V gene: TRBV6-6
J gene: TRBJ1-1
clone size: many
CDR3 DNA: TGTGCCAGCAGTTACCCACTTAGTAGACAGGGCACTGAAGCTTTCTTT
CDR3 protein: CASSYPLSRQGTEAFF

D gene: TRBD1
V gene: TRBV18
J gene: TRBJ2-4
clone size: many
CDR3 DNA: TGTGCCAGCTCTCAGGGACAGAAAAACATTCAGTACTTC
CDR3 protein: CASSQGQKNIQYF

D gene: .
V gene: TRBV20-1
J gene: TRBJ2-7
clone size: many
CDR3 DNA: TGCAGTGCTAGGACCCTTTGGGGCTCCTACGAGCAGTACTTC
CDR3 protein: CSARTLWGSYEQYF

D gene: .
V gene: TRBV7-9
J gene: TRBJ2-7
clone size: .
CDR3 DNA: TGTGCCAGCAGTTTTAACAGGGATTCCCACGAGCAGTACTTC
CDR3 protein: CASSFNRDSHEQYF

D gene: .
V gene: TRBV28
J gene: TRBJ2-7
clone size: many
CDR3 DNA: TGTGCCAGCAGTTTTAGACTCGAGCAGTACTTC
CDR3 protein: CASSFRLEQYF

D gene: .
V gene: TRBV12-3/TRBV12-4
J gene: TRBJ1-2
clone size: many
CDR3 DNA: TGTGCCAGCAGTTTCGGTAGGGTTGGAGGCTACACCTTC
CDR3 protein: CASSFGRVGGYTF

D gene: TRBD1
V gene: TRBV6-2/TRBV6-3
J gene: TRBJ2-7
clone size: many
CDR3 DNA: TGTGCCAGCAGCACAACAGGGGTACAGGAGCAGTACTTC
CDR3 protein: CASSTTGVQEQYF

D gene: .
V gene: TRBV19
J gene: TRBJ1-1
clone size: many
CDR3 DNA: TGTGCCAGTAGTCCCCGGGACGGTGATGAAGCTTTCTTT
CDR3 protein: CASSPRDGDEAFF

D gene: .
V gene: TRBV7-2
J gene: TRBJ1-2
clone size: many
CDR3 DNA: TGTGCCAGCAGCTTAGTGCCAGGGGAGGGCTATGGCTACACCTTC
CDR3 protein: CASSLVPGEGYGYTF

D gene: .
V gene: TRBV27
J gene: TRBJ2-1
clone size: many
CDR3 DNA: TGTGCCAGCAGTTTACTACTGGGGGCTGGGAATGAGCAGTTCTTC
CDR3 protein: CASSLLLGAGNEQFF

D gene: TRBD1
V gene: TRBV30
J gene: TRBJ1-1
clone size: many
CDR3 DNA: TGTGCCTGCGCCCCGACAGGGGGCGTAATGGATGCGGAAGCTTTCTTT
CDR3 protein: CACAPTGGVMDAEAFF

D gene: .
V gene: TRBV20-1
J gene: TRBJ1-4
clone size: many
CDR3 DNA: TGCAGTGGGCGAAAGGGGCAAGTGGGGGAAAAACTGTTTTTT
CDR3 protein: CSGRKGQVGEKLFF

D gene: TRBD2
V gene: TRBV7-9
J gene: TRBJ2-1
clone size: once
CDR3 DNA: TGTGCCAGCAGCTTAGCCGGGGGGCCGGGACTAGCGGGAGGAAATGAGCAGTTCTTC
CDR3 protein: CASSLAGGPGLAGGNEQFF

D gene: TRBD1
V gene: TRBV20-1
J gene: TRBJ2-2
clone size: many
CDR3 DNA: TGCAGTGCGCGTAGCAGGGGGCTGGTCGGGGAGCTGTTTTTT
CDR3 protein: CSARSRGLVGELFF

D gene: TRBD1
V gene: TRBV7-9
J gene: TRBJ2-5
clone size: many
CDR3 DNA: TGTGCCAGCAGCTCAAGACAGGGGGACGAGACCCAGTACTTC
CDR3 protein: CASSSRQGDETQYF

D gene: TRBD2
V gene: TRBV14
J gene: TRBJ2-1
clone size: few
CDR3 DNA: TGTGCCAGCAGCCAAGATTTTGAGCGGGAGGGGGGGGAGCAGTTCTTC
CDR3 protein: CASSQDFEREGGEQFF

D gene: .
V gene: TRBV6-4
J gene: TRBJ2-2
clone size: many
CDR3 DNA: TGTGCCAGCAGTGACGGAGTGAGCGGGGAGCTGTTTTTT
CDR3 protein: CASSDGVSGELFF

D gene: TRBD2
V gene: TRBV6-2/TRBV6-3
J gene: TRBJ2-2
clone size: .
CDR3 DNA: TGTGCCAGCAGGCAACTAGCGGGAGCGGGTAGTGCAACCGGGGAGCTGTTTTTT
CDR3 protein: CASRQLAGAGSATGELFF

D gene: .
V gene: TRBV7-2
J gene: TRBJ2-3
clone size: many
CDR3 DNA: TGTGCCAGCAGCCTCCAGGGCGGGGTTCGTGCAGATACGCAGTATTTT
CDR3 protein: CASSLQGGVRADTQYF

D gene: .
V gene: TRBV20-1
J gene: TRBJ2-3
clone size: many
CDR3 DNA: TGCAGTGCTAGAGGAACTCCCCCACACATGGAGCAGTATTTT
CDR3 protein: CSARGTPPHMEQYF

D gene: TRBD2
V gene: TRBV20-1
J gene: TRBJ2-3
clone size: many
CDR3 DNA: TGCAGTGCTAGTCTCGGACTAGCGGGACTCCAAGGGGGCACAGATACGCAGTATTTT
CDR3 protein: CSASLGLAGLQGGTDTQYF

D gene: TRBD2
V gene: TRBV3-1
J gene: TRBJ2-1
clone size: .
CDR3 DNA: TGTGCCAGCAGCTTTACTAGCGGGAGTACTGAGCAGTTCTTC
CDR3 protein: CASSFTSGSTEQFF

D gene: TRBD1
V gene: TRBV13
J gene: TRBJ2-2
clone size: many
CDR3 DNA: TGTGCCAGCAGCTTCGGGACAGGGGCCACGAACACCGGGGAGCTGTTTTTT
CDR3 protein: CASSFGTGATNTGELFF

D gene: .
V gene: TRBV20-1
J gene: TRBJ2-5
clone size: many
CDR3 DNA: TGCAGTGCTAGAGTGTACCAAGAGACCCAGTACTTC
CDR3 protein: CSARVYQETQYF

D gene: .
V gene: TRBV7-9
J gene: TRBJ1-1
clone size: many
CDR3 DNA: TGTGCCAGCAGATCACCAGTGGGGGGGCGGAACACTGAAGCTTTCTTT
CDR3 protein: CASRSPVGGRNTEAFF

D gene: TRBD1
V gene: TRBV27
J gene: TRBJ2-1
clone size: few
CDR3 DNA: TGTGCCAGCAGTTTCCCGGGACAGGGAGAGCAGTTCTTC
CDR3 protein: CASSFPGQGEQFF

D gene: .
V gene: TRBV29-1
J gene: TRBJ1-3
clone size: .
CDR3 DNA: TGCAGCGTTGAAGATGACCAGATCTCTGGAAACACCATATATTTT
CDR3 protein: CSVEDDQISGNTIYF

D gene: .
V gene: TRBV12-3/TRBV12-4
J gene: TRBJ1-3
clone size: many
CDR3 DNA: TGTGCCAGCAGCTCTACAGGGTCCGGAAACACCATATATTTT
CDR3 protein: CASSSTGSGNTIYF

D gene: .
V gene: TRBV7-9
J gene: TRBJ1-5
clone size: many
CDR3 DNA: TGTGCCAGCAGTTCCTCGGGGGCCAGTCAGCCCCAGCATTTT
CDR3 protein: CASSSSGASQPQHF

D gene: TRBD2
V gene: TRBV7-7
J gene: TRBJ2-1
clone size: many
CDR3 DNA: TGTGCTAGCAGCTTATCGGTCTCTAGCGGAGATGAGCAGTTCTTC
CDR3 protein: CASSLSVSSGDEQFF

D gene: TRBD2
V gene: TRBV5-6
J gene: TRBJ2-3
clone size: many
CDR3 DNA: TGTGCCAGCAGCTTGGGACTAGCGTCCGATACGCAGTATTTT
CDR3 protein: CASSLGLASDTQYF

D gene: .
V gene: TRBV2
J gene: TRBJ2-4
clone size: many
CDR3 DNA: TGTGCCAGCAGTCTACAGGGCGCCAAAAACATTCAGTACTTC
CDR3 protein: CASSLQGAKNIQYF

D gene: .
V gene: TRBV29-1
J gene: TRBJ2-7
clone size: .
CDR3 DNA: TGCAGCGTTGAACTAGCATTGGGATGGGAGCAGTACTTC
CDR3 protein: CSVELALGWEQYF

D gene: .
V gene: TRBV30
J gene: TRBJ2-2
clone size: many
CDR3 DNA: TGTGCCTGGAGCCGCAGGGGCGACACCGGGGAGCTGTTTTTT
CDR3 protein: CAWSRRGDTGELFF

D gene: .
V gene: TRBV18
J gene: TRBJ2-7
clone size: many
CDR3 DNA: TGTGCCAGCTCACCTGGGACCTCTTGGGAGCAGTACTTC
CDR3 protein: CASSPGTSWEQYF

D gene: TRBD1
V gene: TRBV29-1
J gene: TRBJ1-1
clone size: .
CDR3 DNA: TGCGGCACCACAGGGGAACTGAACACTGAAGCTTTCTTT
CDR3 protein: CGTTGELNTEAFF

D gene: .
V gene: TRBV28
J gene: TRBJ2-7
clone size: .
CDR3 DNA: TGTGCCAGCAGTTTTGGAGGCTCAAGCTCCTACGGGCAGTACTTC
CDR3 protein: CASSFGGSSSYGQYF

D gene: .
V gene: TRBV7-3
J gene: TRBJ1-2
clone size: few
CDR3 DNA: TGTGCCAGCAGCCTAACCTTGGATGATGGCTACACCTTC
CDR3 protein: CASSLTLDDGYTF

D gene: TRBD1
V gene: TRBV24-1
J gene: TRBJ2-2
clone size: many
CDR3 DNA: TGTGCCACCAGTGATGCGCCAGGGGGCGAACAAAGGGGCGGGGAGCTGTTTTTT
CDR3 protein: CATSDAPGGEQRGGELFF

D gene: TRBD2
V gene: TRBV7-3
J gene: TRBJ2-2
clone size: .
CDR3 DNA: TGTGCCAGCAGCTTGTCGGGACTAGCGGGAGGGTATCTCGGGGAGCTGTTTTTT
CDR3 protein: CASSLSGLAGGYLGELFF

D gene: .
V gene: TRBV18
J gene: TRBJ2-2
clone size: many
CDR3 DNA: TGTGCCAGCTCGCACCGGGACTCAAACACCGGGGAGCTGTTTTTT
CDR3 protein: CASSHRDSNTGELFF

D gene: TRBD1
V gene: TRBV7-6
J gene: TRBJ1-4
clone size: many
CDR3 DNA: TGTGCCAGCAGCCCACTGACAGGGGTGTTGTATGGTGAAAAACTGTTTTTT
CDR3 protein: CASSPLTGVLYGEKLFF

D gene: .
V gene: TRBV28
J gene: TRBJ1-1
clone size: many
CDR3 DNA: TGTGCCAGCAGTTCAGAAGACACCATCTTTGAAGCTTTCTTT
CDR3 protein: CASSSEDTIFEAFF

D gene: TRBD2
V gene: TRBV7-9
J gene: TRBJ2-3
clone size: many
CDR3 DNA: TGTGCCAGCAGCTTAACTAGCGGGACAGATACGCAGTATTTT
CDR3 protein: CASSLTSGTDTQYF